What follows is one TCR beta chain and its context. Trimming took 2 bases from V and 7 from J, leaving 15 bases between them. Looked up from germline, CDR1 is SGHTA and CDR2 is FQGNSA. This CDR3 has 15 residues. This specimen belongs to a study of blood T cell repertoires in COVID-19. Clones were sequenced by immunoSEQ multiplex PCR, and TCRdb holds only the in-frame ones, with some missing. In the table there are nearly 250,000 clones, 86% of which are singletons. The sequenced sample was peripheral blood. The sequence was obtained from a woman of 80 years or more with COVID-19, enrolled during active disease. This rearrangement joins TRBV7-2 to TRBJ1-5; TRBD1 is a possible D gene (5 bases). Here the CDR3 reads CASSLPSGGGQPQHF. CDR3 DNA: TGTGCCAGCAGCTTACCCTCCGGGGGAGGGCAGCCCCAGCATTTT.